The 8 T cell receptor beta chains below all came from one sample that was sequenced in a study of T-cell memory formation after mild COVID-19. TCRdb re-analysed the 5' RACE reads in MiXCR, keeping a single row per CDR3 protein. The sample contains 350,000 to 450,000 distinct CDR3 sequences, roughly 26% of which appear only once. Sequenced sample: PBMCs or a T cell subset sorted from them (not recorded which). The receptors derive from an adult woman who had mild COVID-19 (a few samples of this study predate the infection). Cell type and time point are not known.

This clonotype came up a few times. The chain has TRBV12-3 or TRBV12-4 and TRBJ2-2; D unresolved. The CDR3 is 13 amino acids. V gave up 2 bases and J gave up 7 bases, with 8 bases separating them. The CDR3 coding sequence is TGTGCCAGCAGTTTACTTCTGGGCGGGGAGCTGTTTTTT. Translated: CASSLLLGGELFF.

The sample holds a few counts of this clonotype. The CDR3 here is CASSSTYSTDTQYF. The CDR3 DNA sequence: TGCGCCAGCAGCTCTACATACAGCACAGATACGCAGTATTTT. The V and J genes are TRBV5-1 and TRBJ2-3; no firm D call. The CDR3 consists of 14 residues. The germline gives CDR1 SGHRS, CDR2 YFSETQ. V was cut by 3 bases and J by 0 bases, with 8 bases left in between.

The genes are TRBV6-2 or TRBV6-3 and TRBJ2-7; D perhaps matches TRBD1 (6 bases). The CDR3 runs 15 residues. V was clipped by 6 bases and J by 3 bases, with 18 bases between them. Per the germline V gene, CDR1 is MNHEY and CDR2 is SVGEGT. CDR3 region: CASSPGQGLRYEQYF. CDR3 nucleotide sequence: TGTGCCAGCAGCCCCGGGCAGGGGCTTCGCTACGAGCAGTACTTC.

This chain uses TRBV5-1 with TRBJ2-1; unclear D gene. The CDR3 length is 15 residues. The germline V gene has CDR1 SGHRS and CDR2 YFSETQ. V was trimmed by 0 bases and J by 7 bases, leaving 14 bases between them. The CDR3 is CASSLVGPGGNEQFF. The CDR3 bases are TGCGCCAGCAGCTTGGTCGGACCAGGTGGGAATGAGCAGTTCTTC.

This clonotype turned up a few times. The rearrangement joins TRBV20-1 to TRBJ1-1; TRBD1 is a possible D gene (5 bases). V lost 7 bases to trimming and J lost 1 base, with 13 bases between them. The CDR3 runs 13 residues. The germline gives CDR1 DFQATT, CDR2 SNEGSKA (reference sequence). The CDR3 reads CSVMGEGNTEAFF. In nucleotides, the CDR3 is TGCAGTGTGATGGGGGAAGGGAACACTGAAGCTTTCTTT.

This chain joins TRBV14 and TRBJ2-3; D call uncertain. The CDR3 spans 15 residues. Per the germline V gene, CDR1 is SGHDN and CDR2 is FVKESK. V was clipped by 1 base and J by 0 bases, with 8 bases between them. The CDR3 sequence: CASSQVFGSTDTQYF. The CDR3 DNA reads as TGTGCCAGCAGCCAAGTTTTCGGAAGCACAGATACGCAGTATTTT. Combining the CDR3 with reference TRBV14 and TRBJ2-3 gives the whole variable domain EAGVTQFPSHSVIEKGQTVTLRCDPISGHDNLYWYRRVMGKEIKFLLHFVKESKQDESGMPNNRFLAERTGGTYSTLKVQPAELEDSGVYFCASSQVFGSTDTQYFGPGTRLTVL.

Here the CDR3 reads CASYPGGQPNYGYTF. Written as DNA, the CDR3 is TGTGCCAGCTACCCGGGCGGGCAGCCTAACTATGGCTACACCTTC. This chain connects TRBV5-5 to TRBJ1-2, with D hard to call. Germline V gene sequence: CDR1 SGHKS, CDR2 YYEKEE (reference sequence). V lost 7 bases and J 0 bases, leaving 16 bases between the germline ends. This CDR3 contains 15 residues.

This clonotype has more than one count but fewer than ten. The chain employs TRBV29-1 and TRBJ2-3; 7 bases are shared with TRBD2. The germline V gene has CDR1 SQVTM and CDR2 ANQGSEA. This CDR3 has 15 residues. The V segment lost 4 bases and the J segment 0 bases; nucleotides outside the gene matches: 7. CDR3 sequence (DNA): TGCAGCGTTGTAGCTAGCGGATCTAGCACAGATACGCAGTATTTT. Translation gives CSVVASGSSTDTQYF.